Listed here are 21 T cell receptor beta chains from one sample, sequenced in a study of OX40 agonist ivuxolimab in advanced cancers. The library was produced with the immunoSEQ multiplex PCR assay. The immuneACCESS repertoire file appears here via TCRdb, limited to in-frame rearrangements. These files lack a portion of the clones; in checked studies, under half of the deficit traces to unresolved V genes, and the cause of the others is not known. Here the sample has tens of thousands of clones; roughly 80% occur a single time. Approximately 1.2% of the sample rests with the top ten. Sample: CD4+ or CD8+ T cells sorted from blood, taken in a trial of the OX40 agonist ivuxolimab. All receptors come from an adult with an advanced solid tumor such as melanoma, head and neck, liver or kidney cancer.

This chain's CDR3 is CASSSNPGITDTQYF. CDR3 nucleotides: TGTGCCAGCAGCTCCAACCCCGGAATAACAGATACGCAGTATTTT. The chain employs TRBV7-2 and TRBJ2-3; D gene ambiguous. Between the trimmed V and J ends, which lost 4 bases and 3 bases, there was a span of 14 bases. The CDR3 extends over 15 amino acids. Germline CDR1 SGHTA, CDR2 FQGNSA.

The chain joins TRBV5-6 to TRBJ1-5, with D unresolved. This CDR3 has 15 amino acids. The V end was cut by 4 bases, the J end by 4 bases, with 15 bases between. Germline CDR1 is SGHDT and CDR2 is YYEEEE. CDR3 nucleotide sequence: TGTGCCAGCAGCCGTTGGGGTCTTTTAAATCAGCCCCAGCATTTT. Protein sequence: CASSRWGLLNQPQHF.

The CDR3 coding sequence is TGTGCCAGCAGGTCACCCGGGACGGCAAATTCACCCCTCCACTTT. The encoded protein is CASRSPGTANSPLHF. The genes are TRBV28 and TRBJ1-6, with D perhaps TRBD1 (5 bases). CDR3 length: 15 residues. V dropped 6 bases and J dropped 7 bases, with 16 bases sitting between them. CDR1 is MDHEN and CDR2 is SYDVKM in the germline V gene.

The chain couples TRBV4-2 to TRBJ2-3; D is possibly TRBD2 (6 bases). V lost 0 bases, J lost 0 bases, and 13 bases lay in between. This CDR3 region has 17 residues. Germline CDR1 reads LGHNA; CDR2 reads YNFKEQ. The chain's CDR3 is CASSQEVLAGSTDTQYF. CDR3 nucleotide sequence: TGTGCCAGCAGCCAAGAGGTATTGGCGGGGAGCACAGATACGCAGTATTTT.

This chain joins TRBV11-2 and TRBJ2-7; D call uncertain. The CDR3 is made up of 14 amino acids. V dropped 5 bases and J dropped 2 bases, with 13 bases sitting between them. Germline V CDR1 and CDR2: SGHAT, FQNNGV. CDR3 DNA sequence: TGTGCCAGCAGCCGAATAATCGATCCCTACGAGCAGTACGTC. It translates to CASSRIIDPYEQYV.

The J gene is TRBJ2-5, the V gene TRBV10-3; 15 nucleotides agree with TRBD2. The trim removed 2 bases at V and 4 bases at J, leaving 8 bases unmatched. CDR1 and CDR2 from the germline V gene are ENHRY and SYGVKD. This CDR3 region has 18 residues. The CDR3 region is CAISETRTSGGALETQYF. In DNA form, the CDR3 reads TGTGCCATCAGTGAGACGCGGACTAGCGGGGGGGCCTTAGAGACCCAGTACTTC.

This rearrangement joins TRBV7-2 to TRBJ1-6; TRBD1 matches at 9 bases. CDR1 is SGHTA and CDR2 is FQGNSA in the germline V gene. This CDR3 has 14 residues. V was clipped by 5 bases and J by 10 bases; unmatched bases: 6. CDR3 nucleotides: TGTGCCAGCAGCCGGGACAGGGAACTCTCACCCCTCCACTTT. Protein: CASSRDRELSPLHF.

The J gene is TRBJ2-2, the V gene TRBV7-2; D gene uncertain. The CDR3 contains 14 residues. CDR1 and CDR2 (germline): SGHTA, FQGNSA. Trimming cost V 4 bases and J 4 bases, with 10 bases left between them. CDR3 sequence reads: CASSSGLPTGELFF. In nucleotides, the CDR3 is TGTGCCAGCAGCTCGGGCCTACCCACCGGGGAGCTGTTTTTT.

This chain uses TRBV30 with TRBJ1-3; D is perhaps TRBD1 (5 bases). The germline V and J ends were trimmed by 3 bases and 0 bases, with 15 bases remaining between them. CDR1 is GTSNPN, CDR2 SVGIG, per germline (reference sequence). CDR3 length: 16 residues. This chain's CDR3 is CAWRTGRLASGNTIYF. The CDR3 DNA reads TGTGCCTGGAGGACGGGGCGATTAGCCTCTGGAAACACCATATATTTT.

The chain employs TRBV2 and TRBJ1-5; the D is unclear. This CDR3 spans 16 amino acids. The ends were cut back, 2 bases at V and 1 base at J, with 12 bases in the middle. Looked up from germline, CDR1 is SNHLY and CDR2 is FYNNEI. The CDR3 loop reads CASSENRGLSNQPQHF. CDR3 nucleotides: TGTGCCAGCAGTGAAAATCGAGGACTAAGCAATCAGCCCCAGCATTTT.

The rearrangement uses TRBV5-1 and TRBJ1-6; no clear D. V was pared by 4 bases and J by 0 bases, with 11 bases between. Germline values: CDR1 SGHRS, CDR2 YFSETQ. The CDR3 is made up of 16 amino acids. The CDR3: CASSLLDVSYNSPLHF. The CDR3 DNA is TGCGCCAGCAGCCTCCTTGACGTCTCCTATAATTCACCCCTCCACTTT. Drawing the rest from reference TRBV5-1 and TRBJ1-6, the complete variable domain is KAGVTQTPRYLIKTRGQQVTLSCSPISGHRSVSWYQQTPGQGLQFLFEYFSETQRNKGNFPGRFSGRQFSNSRSEMNVSTLELGDSALYLCASSLLDVSYNSPLHFGNGTRLTVT.

The gene calls are TRBV7-9 and TRBJ2-6, with TRBD1 identical over 9 bases. V lost 1 base and J lost 0; bases outside the gene matches: 4. Germline-derived CDR1 and CDR2 are SEHNR and FQNEAQ (reference sequence). CDR3 length equals 18 residues. CDR3 in amino acids: CASSLGDRAFSGANVLTF. CDR3 coding DNA: TGTGCCAGCAGCTTAGGGGACAGGGCCTTCTCTGGGGCCAACGTCCTGACTTTC.

This clone was detected only once. The V and J genes are TRBV28 and TRBJ2-6; no firm D call. CDR1 is MDHEN, CDR2 SYDVKM, per germline. The CDR3 loop spans 15 amino acids. V lost 2 bases, J lost 1 base, and 6 bases lay in between. CDR3 DNA: TGTGCCAGCAGTTTAGGGCAATCTGGGGCCAACGTCCTGACTTTC. Its protein is CASSLGQSGANVLTF.

This clone has only one observation. The V and J genes are TRBV28 and TRBJ2-1; TRBD2 matches at 10 bases. Germline V gene sequence: CDR1 MDHEN, CDR2 SYDVKM. The length of the CDR3 is 14 residues. V lost 7 bases and J lost 3; bases outside the gene matches: 3. CDR3: CASTGTSDYNEQFF. Here the CDR3 DNA reads TGTGCCAGCACCGGGACTAGCGACTACAATGAGCAGTTCTTC.

V and J are TRBV2 and TRBJ2-5; 10 bases agree with TRBD2. Unmatched junction bases numbered 1, after V lost 2 bases and J lost 1 base. The CDR3 totals 15 residues. Germline V gene lookup returns CDR1 SNHLY and CDR2 FYNNEI. CDR3 DNA sequence: TGTGCCAGCAGTGAACTAGCGGGGGTCCAAGAGACCCAGTACTTC. Protein: CASSELAGVQETQYF.

The rearrangement uses TRBV19 and TRBJ2-4; D could derive from TRBD1 or TRBD2 (5 bases each). V lost 5 bases and J lost 2, with 13 bases in between. Per germline, CDR1 LNHDA and CDR2 SQIVND (reference sequence). The CDR3 totals 15 residues. This CDR3 is CASSPPGAPKNIQYF. The CDR3 DNA reads TGTGCCAGTAGTCCTCCCGGGGCACCCAAAAACATTCAGTACTTC.

This chain connects TRBV7-8 to TRBJ2-1; 11 bases agree with TRBD2. Trimming cost V 1 base and J 10 bases; bases outside gene matches: 15. The CDR3 is made up of 18 amino acids. Germline-derived CDR1 and CDR2 are SGHVS and FQNEAQ. In DNA, the CDR3 is TGTGCCAGCAGCTTAGAATCCCGGACTAGCGGGTGGGTGGGAGAGCAGTTCTTC. This encodes CASSLESRTSGWVGEQFF.

The sample holds one count of this clone. One end of the junction fails to match germline, which may point to a read error. The chain combines TRBV6-1 with TRBJ2-3; 7 nucleotides align to TRBD1. The CDR3 has 13 residues. CDR1 is MNHNS, CDR2 SASEGT, per germline. In DNA form, the CDR3 reads TGTGCCAGCAGTAACCCGGGACAGAGGGATCTGGGGTTT. Amino acid sequence: CASSNPGQRDLGF.

The V gene is TRBV7-8, the J gene TRBJ2-1; the match to TRBD1 covers 7 bases. The CDR3 loop spans 13 amino acids. Germline trimming cut 7 bases from V and 5 bases from J; bases unmatched to any gene: 5. Per germline, CDR1 SGHVS and CDR2 FQNEAQ. DNA for the CDR3: TGTGCCAGCACCCGGGACAGTCACAATGAGCAGTTCTTC. It specifies CASTRDSHNEQFF.

The rearrangement joins TRBV7-9 to TRBJ1-1; D is ambiguous. The CDR3 contains 14 residues. Trimming left V 3 bases short and J 10 bases short, with 18 bases between. Germline lookup yields CDR1 SEHNR and CDR2 FQNEAQ (reference sequence). CDR3 nucleotide sequence: TGTGCCAGCAGCTTCGGGCCCATCCCTCTGATAGCTTTCTTT. This sequence encodes CASSFGPIPLIAFF.

J is TRBJ2-3 and V is TRBV18, with D unresolved. Per the germline V gene, CDR1 is KGHSH and CDR2 is LQKENI. The CDR3 has 16 residues. V was pared by 1 base and J by 0 bases, with 11 bases between. CDR3 loop: CASSPQREPSTDTQYF. The CDR3 nucleotides are TGTGCCAGCTCACCACAAAGGGAACCTAGCACAGATACGCAGTATTTT.